Each of the 2 T cell receptor beta chains below was sequenced from the same sample in a study of blood T cell repertoires in COVID-19. Sequencing was performed with immunoSEQ multiplex PCR; in TCRdb, only in-frame clones are kept and a portion is missing. Of a few hundred thousand clones listed, about 86% are singletons. The sample consisted of PBMCs or T cells enriched from blood (not recorded which). Source of these receptors: a woman in her 40s with acute COVID-19.

The chain links TRBV7-9 to TRBJ2-1; 8 bases agree with TRBD1. Germline CDR1 and CDR2: SEHNR and FQNEAQ (reference sequence). The V segment lost 5 bases and the J segment 3 bases; nucleotides outside the gene matches: 12. CDR3 length equals 17 residues. The CDR3 DNA is TGTGCCAGCAGCCTCATGCCGGGACAGGCACTCTACAATGAGCAGTTCTTC. This codes for CASSLMPGQALYNEQFF. Combining the CDR3 with reference TRBV7-9 and TRBJ2-1 gives the whole variable domain DTGVSQNPRHKITKRGQNVTFRCDPISEHNRLYWYRQTLGQGPEFLTYFQNEAQLEKSRLLSDRFSAERPKGSFSTLEIQRTEQGDSAMYLCASSLMPGQALYNEQFFGPGTRLTVL.

This clone was recorded a few times. The chain links TRBV5-1 to TRBJ1-3; possibly TRBD1 for D (6 bases). Trimming pared 7 bases from V and 2 bases from J, leaving 13 bases between. Germline V gives CDR1 SGHRS, CDR2 YFSETQ. The CDR3 is 14 amino acids. Written as DNA, the CDR3 is TGCGCCAGCCGACTCGGGGGGCCTGGAAACACCATATATTTT. Its translation is CASRLGGPGNTIYF.